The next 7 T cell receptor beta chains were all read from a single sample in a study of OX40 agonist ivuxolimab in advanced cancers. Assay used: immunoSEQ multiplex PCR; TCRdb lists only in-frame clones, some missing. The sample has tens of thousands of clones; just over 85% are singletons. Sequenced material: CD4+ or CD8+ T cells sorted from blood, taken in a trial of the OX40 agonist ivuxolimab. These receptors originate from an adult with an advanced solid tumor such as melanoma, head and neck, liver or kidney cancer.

Written as DNA, the CDR3 is TGCAGCGTCGACAGGGAAGATACGCAGTATTTT. Residues: CSVDREDTQYF. V is TRBV29-1 and J is TRBJ2-3; 7 positions match TRBD1. The trim removed 6 bases at V and 5 bases at J, leaving 2 bases unmatched. The CDR3 totals 11 residues. CDR1 is SQVTM, CDR2 ANQGSEA, per germline.

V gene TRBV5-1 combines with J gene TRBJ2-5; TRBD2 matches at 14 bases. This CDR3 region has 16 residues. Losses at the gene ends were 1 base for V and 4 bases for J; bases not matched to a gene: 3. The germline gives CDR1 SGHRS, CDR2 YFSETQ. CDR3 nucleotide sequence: TGCGCCAGCAGCTTGTCGGGACTAGCGGGAGCAGAGACCCAGTACTTC. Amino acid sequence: CASSLSGLAGAETQYF. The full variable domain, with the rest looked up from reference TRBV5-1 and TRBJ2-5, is KAGVTQTPRYLIKTRGQQVTLSCSPISGHRSVSWYQQTPGQGLQFLFEYFSETQRNKGNFPGRFSGRQFSNSRSEMNVSTLELGDSALYLCASSLSGLAGAETQYFGPGTRLLVL.

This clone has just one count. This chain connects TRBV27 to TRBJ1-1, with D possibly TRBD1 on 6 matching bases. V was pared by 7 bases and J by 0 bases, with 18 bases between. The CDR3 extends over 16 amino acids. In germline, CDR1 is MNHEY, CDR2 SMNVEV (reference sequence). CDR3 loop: CASIKRGVGLNTEAFF. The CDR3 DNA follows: TGTGCCAGCATCAAAAGGGGGGTAGGGTTGAACACTGAAGCTTTCTTT.

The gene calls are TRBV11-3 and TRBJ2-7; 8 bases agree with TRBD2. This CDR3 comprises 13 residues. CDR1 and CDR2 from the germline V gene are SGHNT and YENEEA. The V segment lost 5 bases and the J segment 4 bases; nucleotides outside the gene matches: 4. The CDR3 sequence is CASSAGLGYEQYF. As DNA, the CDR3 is TGTGCCAGCAGCGCGGGACTAGGTTACGAGCAGTACTTC.

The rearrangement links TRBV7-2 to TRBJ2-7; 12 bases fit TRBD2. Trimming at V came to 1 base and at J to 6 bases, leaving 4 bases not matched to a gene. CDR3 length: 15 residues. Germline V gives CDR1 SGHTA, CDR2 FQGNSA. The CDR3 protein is CASSLGLAGVTEQYF. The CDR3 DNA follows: TGTGCCAGCAGCTTAGGACTAGCGGGAGTAACCGAGCAGTACTTC.

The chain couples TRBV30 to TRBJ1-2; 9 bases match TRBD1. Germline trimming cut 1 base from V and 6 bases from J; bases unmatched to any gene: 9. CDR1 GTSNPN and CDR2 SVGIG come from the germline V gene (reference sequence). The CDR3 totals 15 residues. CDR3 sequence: CAWSEDRGFTNGYTF. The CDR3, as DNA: TGTGCCTGGAGTGAGGACAGGGGTTTTACAAATGGCTACACCTTC.

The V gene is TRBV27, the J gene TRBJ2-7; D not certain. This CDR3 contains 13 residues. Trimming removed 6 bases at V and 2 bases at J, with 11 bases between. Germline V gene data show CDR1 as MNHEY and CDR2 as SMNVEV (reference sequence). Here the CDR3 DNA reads TGTGCCAGCAGGTCGACACCACCCTACGAGCAGTACTTC. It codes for CASRSTPPYEQYF.